A single sample is the source of the 23 T cell receptor beta chains below, sequenced in a study of cytomegalovirus exposure and HLA in healthy donors. PCR used 60 Vbeta primers and 13 Jbeta primers. Here immunoSEQ multiplex PCR was the method, and the copy in TCRdb shows in-frame clones only, minus some. Counted here are roughly 190,000 clones, about 70% occurring once; the ten biggest clones make up approximately 2%. Sequences were obtained from PBMCs. The source of these receptors is a woman aged 30 to 39 in good health and CMV-seronegative.

This chain joins TRBV11-3 and TRBJ2-1, with a tentative D call TRBD1 (6 bases). Germline values: CDR1 SGHNT, CDR2 YENEEA. V was trimmed by 1 base and J by 0 bases, leaving 13 bases between them. The CDR3 extends over 17 amino acids. Here the CDR3 reads CASSLGSGHFSYNEQFF. CDR3 nucleotide sequence: TGTGCCAGCAGCTTAGGGTCGGGACACTTCTCCTACAATGAGCAGTTCTTC.

V and J are TRBV5-6 and TRBJ1-6, with 8 bases aligning to TRBD1. The CDR3 is 16 residues long. V shed 5 bases, J shed 6 bases, and the junction held 10 bases outside the gene matches. Germline assignment: CDR1 SGHDT and CDR2 YYEEEE. This CDR3 is CASSIPGGSGNSPLHF. The CDR3 region has the DNA TGTGCCAGCAGTATTCCAGGGGGCTCGGGTAATTCACCCCTCCACTTT.

The V call is TRBV5-1, the J call TRBJ2-5; 7 bases agree with TRBD1. Germline V gene data show CDR1 as SGHRS and CDR2 as YFSETQ. V shed 0 bases and J 7 bases; nucleotides not matched to a gene: 9. There are 15 residues in the CDR3. CDR3 region: CASSLAGGNRGTQYF. The CDR3 DNA follows: TGCGCCAGCAGCTTGGCAGGGGGAAATCGTGGGACCCAGTACTTC.

J is TRBJ1-1 and V is TRBV21-1; the D segment call TRBD1 is taken from the table without a DNA check. TRBV21-1 is classified as a pseudogene. CDR3 length: 20 residues. Here the CDR3 reads CASSKPLETGGKTLDTEAFF. As DNA, the CDR3 is TGTGCCAGCAGCAAACCCTTAGAAACAGGGGGCAAAACCTTGGACACTGAAGCTTTCTTT.

The chain combines TRBV7-9 with TRBJ2-5; D is perhaps TRBD2 (6 bases). CDR3 length equals 15 residues. Germline CDR1 and CDR2: SEHNR and FQNEAQ (reference sequence). Trimming pared 5 bases from V and 2 bases from J, leaving 15 bases between. The chain's CDR3 is CASSPRLGKQETQYF. CDR3 nucleotides: TGTGCCAGCAGCCCACGACTAGGCAAACAAGAGACCCAGTACTTC.

The chain recombines TRBV18 with TRBJ2-7; D remains unclear. Trimming removed 2 bases from V and 2 bases from J, with 4 bases in between. The CDR3 is 12 residues long. Germline-derived CDR1 and CDR2 are KGHSH and LQKENI. CDR3 coding DNA: TGTGCCAGCTCACCAGAGGCCTACGAGCAGTACTTC. As protein: CASSPEAYEQYF.

The chain recombines TRBV29-1 with TRBJ1-2; TRBD1 is a possible D gene (5 bases). This CDR3 region has 14 residues. Trimming stripped 0 bases from V and 5 bases from J, with 13 bases between. CDR1 is SQVTM, CDR2 ANQGSEA, per germline. CDR3 region: CSVEDTGGAYGYTF. CDR3 bases: TGCAGCGTTGAAGATACGGGGGGTGCATATGGCTACACCTTC.

The V gene is TRBV19, the J gene TRBJ2-3, with D unclear. Germline-derived CDR1 and CDR2 are LNHDA and SQIVND (reference sequence). This CDR3 contains 12 residues. V dropped 4 bases and J dropped 3 bases, with 5 bases sitting between them. DNA of the CDR3: TGTGCCAGTAGTACCCGTACAGATACGCAGTATTTT. Residues: CASSTRTDTQYF.

This clone was observed at least ten times. This chain uses TRBV11-2 with TRBJ2-1; 12 bases agree with TRBD2. Unmatched junction bases numbered 3, after V lost 5 bases and J lost 4 bases. The CDR3 is 15 amino acids. CDR1 is SGHAT and CDR2 is FQNNGV in the germline V gene. CDR3 coding DNA: TGTGCCAGCAGCGAACTAGCGGGAGGTTACAATGAGCAGTTCTTC. Translating it yields CASSELAGGYNEQFF.

This chain joins TRBV2 and TRBJ2-5; tentatively, D is TRBD1 (5 bases). CDR3 size: 11 residues. Germline CDR1 and CDR2: SNHLY and FYNNEI. Trimming stripped 5 bases from V and 11 bases from J, with 12 bases between. CDR3 DNA: TGTGCCAGCAGTATTGCGACAGCGCAGTACTTC. It specifies CASSIATAQYF.

The chain links TRBV7-9 to TRBJ2-1; D possibly corresponds to TRBD2 (7 bases). Deletions cut 3 bases from V and 4 bases from J, with 13 bases between. The germline gives CDR1 SEHNR, CDR2 FQNEAQ (reference sequence). This CDR3 has 15 residues. The CDR3 DNA reads as TGTGCCAGCAGCTTCCGGGGGGCCGGGTACAATGAGCAGTTCTTC. As protein: CASSFRGAGYNEQFF.

This clone appeared a few times. V gene TRBV4-1 combines with J gene TRBJ2-1, with D hard to call. Germline V lookup: CDR1 MGHRA, CDR2 YSYEKL. This CDR3 spans 17 amino acids. V was cut by 1 base and J by 0 bases, with 13 bases left in between. Written as DNA, the CDR3 is TGCGCCAGCAGCCAAGGAAAGGCCCGAGGCTCCTACAATGAGCAGTTCTTC. This codes for CASSQGKARGSYNEQFF.

V usage is TRBV7-9 and J usage is TRBJ2-7, with 8 nucleotides matching TRBD1. The CDR3 runs 14 residues. V trimming: 1 base; J trimming: 5 bases; junction bases outside the gene matches: 4. The germline CDR1 and CDR2 sequences are SEHNR and FQNEAQ (reference sequence). CDR3 residues: CASSLGDRGHEQYF. The CDR3 DNA reads TGTGCCAGCAGCTTAGGCGACAGGGGCCACGAGCAGTACTTC.

The chain uses TRBV29-1 and TRBJ2-1; tentative D call: TRBD1 (7 bases). CDR1 is SQVTM, CDR2 ANQGSEA, per germline. CDR3 length equals 13 residues. V was pared by 0 bases and J by 7 bases, with 10 bases between. Here the CDR3 reads CSVEEAGGNEQFF. DNA for the CDR3: TGCAGCGTTGAAGAAGCAGGGGGGAATGAGCAGTTCTTC.

This clone showed up just a few times. The CDR3 coding sequence is TGTGCCAGCAGTGTGGGCAGGGGTAATGGCTACACCTTC. Translating it yields CASSVGRGNGYTF. The rearrangement joins TRBV2 to TRBJ1-2, with D perhaps matching TRBD1 (6 bases). Germline CDR1 reads SNHLY; CDR2 reads FYNNEI. V shed 4 bases and J shed 6 bases, with 12 bases lying between them. The CDR3 sequence is 13 residues long.

The genes are TRBV25-1 and TRBJ1-4; maybe TRBD1 (5 bases). Germline CDR1 reads MGHDK; CDR2 reads SYGVNS. V was pared by 6 bases and J by 6 bases, with 11 bases between. The CDR3 sequence is 13 residues long. CDR3 in DNA: TGTGCCAGCAGAGGGAGGACACATGAAAAACTGTTTTTT. This sequence encodes CASRGRTHEKLFF.

This clone was seen a handful of times. The chain has TRBV10-2 and TRBJ1-1; D is unclear. The CDR3 is 12 residues long. Germline assignment: CDR1 WSHSY and CDR2 SAAADI. V lost 8 bases and J 3 bases, leaving 10 bases between the germline ends. In nucleotides, the CDR3 is TGCGCCAGCGAGCCAGGTGACACTGAAGCTTTCTTT. Its translation is CASEPGDTEAFF.

The chain links TRBV5-1 to TRBJ2-7; D remains ambiguous. V gave up 2 bases and J gave up 7 bases, with 10 bases separating them. Germline V gene sequence: CDR1 SGHRS, CDR2 YFSETQ. The CDR3 has 12 residues. The CDR3 sequence is CASSFKVREQYF. The DNA for the CDR3 is TGCGCCAGCAGCTTCAAAGTCCGGGAGCAGTACTTC.

The V and J genes are TRBV5-6 and TRBJ1-2; D is possibly TRBD1 (6 bases). V lost 6 bases, J lost 5 bases, and 20 bases lay in between. CDR1 and CDR2 from the germline V gene are SGHDT and YYEEEE. The CDR3 sequence is 15 residues long. CDR3 region: CASTSRGARVYGYTF. The DNA of the CDR3 is TGTGCCAGCACCTCGCGGGGGGCGCGTGTGTATGGCTACACCTTC.

This clone was counted between two and nine times. The chain carries TRBV27 and TRBJ2-1; a weak D match, TRBD2 (5 bases). Looked up from germline, CDR1 is MNHEY and CDR2 is SMNVEV (reference sequence). Trimming removed 7 bases from V and 2 bases from J, with 18 bases in between. This CDR3 is 16 amino acids long. The CDR3, as DNA: TGTGCCAGCACCCAAGGGTACGGGAAGCCCTACAATGAGCAGTTCTTC. The encoded protein is CASTQGYGKPYNEQFF.

The chain employs TRBV9 and TRBJ2-2; D is possibly TRBD1 (5 bases). CDR1 is SGDLS and CDR2 is YYNGEE in the germline V gene. Trimming shortened V by 3 bases and J by 3 bases, and 9 bases separated the two germline ends. This CDR3 comprises 14 residues. The CDR3: CASSARVYTGELFF. In DNA form, the CDR3 reads TGTGCCAGCAGCGCCAGGGTGTACACCGGGGAGCTGTTTTTT.

This clone was observed once. The V call is TRBV7-7, the J call TRBJ2-7; a weak D match, TRBD1 (6 bases). CDR3 size: 13 residues. V was cut by 4 bases and J by 1 base, with 8 bases left in between. Germline V CDR1 and CDR2: SSHAT, FNYEAQ (reference sequence). The CDR3 coding sequence is TGTGCCAGCAGCTACAGGGAATCCTACGAGCAGTACTTC. It codes for CASSYRESYEQYF.

J is TRBJ2-2 and V is TRBV30; D is undetermined. Germline V gene lookup returns CDR1 GTSNPN and CDR2 SVGIG (reference sequence). The CDR3 totals 15 residues. Between the trimmed V and J ends, which lost 3 bases and 6 bases, there was a span of 17 bases. The DNA for the CDR3 is TGTGCCTGGAGCTTCAACGGGTTGACGTCCGGGGAGCTGTTTTTT. It encodes CAWSFNGLTSGELFF. The whole variable domain, filled in from reference TRBV30 and TRBJ2-2, reads SQTIHQWPATLVQPVGSPLSLECTVEGTSNPNLYWYRQAAGRGLQLLFYSVGIGQISSEVPQNLSASRPQDRQFILSSKKLLLSDSGFYLCAWSFNGLTSGELFFGEGSRLTVL.